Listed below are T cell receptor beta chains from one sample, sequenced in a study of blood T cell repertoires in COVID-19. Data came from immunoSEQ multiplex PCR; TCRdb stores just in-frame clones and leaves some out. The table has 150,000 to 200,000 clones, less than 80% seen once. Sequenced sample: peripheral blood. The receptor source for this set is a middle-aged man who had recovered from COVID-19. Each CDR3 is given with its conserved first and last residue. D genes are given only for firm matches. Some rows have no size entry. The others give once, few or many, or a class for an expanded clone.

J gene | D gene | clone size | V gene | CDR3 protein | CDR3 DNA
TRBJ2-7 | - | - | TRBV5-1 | CASSGQYEQYF | TGCGCCAGCAGCGGGCAATACGAGCAGTACTTC
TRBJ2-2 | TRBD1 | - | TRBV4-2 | CASSQALGTGNTGELFF | TGTGCCAGCAGCCAAGCTCTTGGGACAGGAAACACCGGGGAGCTGTTTTTT
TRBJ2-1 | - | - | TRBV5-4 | CASSQPGGNEQFF | TGTGCCAGCAGCCAGCCCGGAGGGAATGAGCAGTTCTTC
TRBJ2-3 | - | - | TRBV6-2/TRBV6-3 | CASSLSGPSTDTQYF | TGTGCCAGCAGTCTGTCTGGCCCTAGCACAGATACGCAGTATTTT
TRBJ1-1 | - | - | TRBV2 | CASSGRVNTEAFF | TGTGCCAGCAGTGGACGGGTGAACACTGAAGCTTTCTTT
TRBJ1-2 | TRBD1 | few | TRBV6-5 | CASSRQGIGYTF | TGTGCCAGCAGTCGACAGGGAATCGGCTACACCTTC
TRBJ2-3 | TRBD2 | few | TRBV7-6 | CASSPRLAGTDTQYF | TGTGCCAGCAGCCCCCGACTAGCGGGAACAGATACGCAGTATTTT
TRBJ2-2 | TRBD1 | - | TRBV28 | CASNRGLNGELFF | TGTGCCAGTAACAGGGGGCTTAATGGGGAGCTGTTTTTT
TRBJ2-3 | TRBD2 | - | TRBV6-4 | CASSVTWTSLDTQYF | TGTGCCAGCAGTGTTACCTGGACTAGCCTAGATACGCAGTATTTT
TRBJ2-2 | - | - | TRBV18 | CASSPRAGDTGELFF | TGTGCCAGCTCACCCCGCGCAGGGGACACCGGGGAGCTGTTTTTT
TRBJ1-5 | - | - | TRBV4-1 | CASSQGQRQGSVQPQHF | TGCGCCAGCAGCCAAGGGCAACGGCAGGGATCGGTTCAGCCCCAGCATTTT
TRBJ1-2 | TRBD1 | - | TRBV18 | CASSPRQGSDYGYTF | TGTGCCAGCTCGCCTAGACAGGGTAGCGACTATGGCTACACCTTC
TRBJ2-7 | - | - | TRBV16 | CASSQLQGGFEQYF | TGTGCCAGCAGCCAACTACAGGGTGGGTTCGAGCAGTACTTC
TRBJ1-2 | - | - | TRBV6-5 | CASRDRTANYGYTF | TGTGCCAGCAGGGACAGAACAGCTAACTATGGCTACACCTTC
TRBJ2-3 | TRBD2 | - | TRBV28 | CASSLGSPPGLAGTSTDTQYF | TGTGCCAGCAGTTTGGGGAGTCCCCCGGGACTAGCGGGGACTAGCACAGATACGCAGTATTTT
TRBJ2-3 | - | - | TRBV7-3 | CASSSHDYGVGSTDTQYF | TGTGCCAGCAGCTCACACGACTACGGGGTAGGCAGCACAGATACGCAGTATTTT
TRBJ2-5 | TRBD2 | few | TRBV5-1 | CASSLERGLAGQETQYF | TGCGCCAGCAGCTTGGAAAGGGGACTAGCGGGGCAAGAGACCCAGTACTTC
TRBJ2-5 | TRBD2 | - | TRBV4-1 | CASSPVDAAGGQETQYF | TGCGCCAGCAGCCCAGTAGATGCAGCGGGAGGCCAAGAGACCCAGTACTTC
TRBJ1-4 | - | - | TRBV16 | CASSQSGSREKLFF | TGTGCCAGCAGCCAATCTGGCAGTCGAGAAAAACTGTTTTTT
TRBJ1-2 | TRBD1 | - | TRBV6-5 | CASSSQDRGGYTF | TGTGCCAGCAGTTCTCAAGACAGGGGTGGCTACACCTTC
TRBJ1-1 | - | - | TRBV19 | CASSRVGNTEAFF | TGTGCCAGTAGCAGGGTGGGGAACACTGAAGCTTTCTTT
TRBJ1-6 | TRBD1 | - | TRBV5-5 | CASSPLFATGVGSPLHF | TGTGCCAGCAGCCCCTTGTTTGCGACAGGGGTTGGTTCACCCCTCCACTTT
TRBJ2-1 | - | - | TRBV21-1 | CASSKDRTARNEQFF | TGTGCCAGCAGCAAAGATCGGACAGCGAGAAATGAGCAGTTCTTC
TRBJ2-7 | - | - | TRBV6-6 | CASSYIGTGQAYEQYF | TGTGCCAGCAGTTATATAGGAACGGGACAAGCCTACGAGCAGTACTTC
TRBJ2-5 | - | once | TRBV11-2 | CASHNPQGLEETQYF | TGTGCCAGCCACAACCCACAGGGTTTAGAAGAGACCCAGTACTTC
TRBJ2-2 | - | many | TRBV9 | CASSVLSGELFF | TGTGCCAGCAGCGTACTTTCCGGGGAGCTGTTTTTT
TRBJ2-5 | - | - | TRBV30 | CAWSLFSETQYF | TGTGCCTGGAGTCTGTTTTCGGAGACCCAGTACTTC
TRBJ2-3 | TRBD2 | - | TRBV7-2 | CASSQRKTSGRAMLEQYF | TGTGCCAGCAGCCAACGTAAAACTAGCGGGAGGGCCATGCTTGAGCAGTATTTT
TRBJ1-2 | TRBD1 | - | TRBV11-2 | CASSLGAGTGGSGGYTF | TGTGCCAGCAGCTTAGGGGCCGGGACAGGGGGCTCGGGAGGCTACACCTTC
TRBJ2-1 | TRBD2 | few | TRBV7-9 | CASSFGTSGNSGGQFF | TGTGCCAGCAGCTTCGGGACTAGCGGGAATTCCGGGGGGCAGTTCTTC
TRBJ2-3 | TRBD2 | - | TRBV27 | CASSLVPWTSGTDTQYF | TGTGCCAGCAGTTTAGTCCCATGGACTAGCGGCACAGATACGCAGTATTTT
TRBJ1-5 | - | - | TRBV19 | CASSTPGGGRTQHF | TGTGCCAGTAGTACCCCCGGCGGTGGTCGGACCCAGCATTTT
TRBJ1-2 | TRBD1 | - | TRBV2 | CASIRDRGSGGYTF | TGTGCCAGCATCCGGGACAGGGGAAGCGGGGGCTACACCTTC
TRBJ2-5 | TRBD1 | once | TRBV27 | CASSNRGETQYF | TGTGCCAGCAGCAACAGGGGGGAGACCCAGTACTTC
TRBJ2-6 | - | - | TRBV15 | CATSDYTGANVLTF | TGTGCCACCTCAGACTACACCGGGGCCAACGTCCTGACTTTC
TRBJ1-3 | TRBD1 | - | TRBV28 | CASSPRGHSGNTIYF | TGTGCCAGCAGCCCCAGGGGGCACTCTGGAAACACCATATATTTT
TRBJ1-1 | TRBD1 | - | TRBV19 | CASSDRGRLMNTEAFF | TGTGCCAGCAGCGACAGGGGACGGCTAATGAACACTGAAGCTTTCTTT
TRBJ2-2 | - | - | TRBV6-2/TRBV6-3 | CASSPRRFANTGELFF | TGTGCCAGCAGCCCCAGGCGCTTTGCGAACACCGGGGAGCTGTTTTTT
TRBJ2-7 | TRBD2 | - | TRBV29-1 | CSVGTSGNYEQYF | TGCAGCGTAGGGACTAGCGGGAACTACGAGCAGTACTTC
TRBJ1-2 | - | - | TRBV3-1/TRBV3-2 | CASSQEARTNYGYTF | TGTGCCAGCAGCCAAGAGGCCAGGACTAACTATGGCTACACCTTC
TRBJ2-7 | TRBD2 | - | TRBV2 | CASSKLAAAYEQYF | TGTGCCAGCAGTAAACTAGCGGCTGCCTACGAGCAGTACTTC
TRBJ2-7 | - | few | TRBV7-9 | CASSSTGYEQYF | TGTGCCAGCAGCTCGACAGGCTACGAGCAGTACTTC
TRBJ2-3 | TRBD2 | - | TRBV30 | CAWSLGLADTQYF | TGTGCCTGGAGCCTAGGACTAGCAGATACGCAGTATTTT
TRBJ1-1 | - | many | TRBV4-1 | CASSQESRGGLTEAFF | TGCGCCAGCAGCCAAGAGTCCCGGGGTGGGCTCACTGAAGCTTTCTTT
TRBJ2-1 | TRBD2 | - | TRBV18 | CASSLFTGTSGNEQFF | TGTGCCAGCTCACTCTTCACAGGGACTAGCGGGAATGAGCAGTTCTTC
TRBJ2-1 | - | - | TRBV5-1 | CASSPQLGGYNEQFF | TGCGCCAGCAGCCCCCAGCTCGGCGGCTACAATGAGCAGTTCTTC
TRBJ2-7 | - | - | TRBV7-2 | CASSSLAGYYEQYF | TGTGCCAGCAGCTCTCTGGCGGGATACTACGAGCAGTACTTC
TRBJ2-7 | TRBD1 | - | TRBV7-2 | CASSQVGQGAYEQYF | TGTGCCAGCAGCCAGGTGGGGCAGGGGGCATACGAGCAGTACTTC
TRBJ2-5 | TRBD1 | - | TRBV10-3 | CAIRGTASQETQYF | TGTGCCATCAGGGGGACAGCCTCTCAAGAGACCCAGTACTTC
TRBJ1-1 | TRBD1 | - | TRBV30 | CAFQGQSNTEAFF | TGTGCCTTCCAGGGACAGTCGAACACTGAAGCTTTCTTT
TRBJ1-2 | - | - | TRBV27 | CASSLRGNYGYTF | TGTGCCAGCAGTTTGAGAGGGAACTATGGCTACACCTTC
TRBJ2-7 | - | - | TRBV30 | CAWRSSEALSYEQYF | TGTGCCTGGAGAAGCTCGGAGGCCCTCTCCTACGAGCAGTACTTC
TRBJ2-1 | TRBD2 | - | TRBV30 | CAWSRGLAGANEQFF | TGTGCCTGGAGCCGAGGACTAGCGGGAGCGAATGAGCAGTTCTTC
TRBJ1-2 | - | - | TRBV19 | CASGLDGYTF | TGTGCCAGTGGCCTCGATGGCTACACCTTC
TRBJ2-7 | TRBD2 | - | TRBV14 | CASSPTSGILSKQYF | TGTGCCAGCAGTCCTACTAGCGGTATTCTCTCTAAGCAGTACTTC
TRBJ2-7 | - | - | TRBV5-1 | CASSLADFPHRSYEQYF | TGCGCCAGCAGCTTGGCCGATTTCCCTCACAGGTCCTACGAGCAGTACTTC
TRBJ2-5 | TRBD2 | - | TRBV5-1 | CASSLAPTGTNQETQYF | TGCGCCAGCAGCTTGGCACCGACCGGGACTAATCAAGAGACCCAGTACTTC
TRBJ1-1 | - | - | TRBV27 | CASSALGQPNAEAFF | TGTGCCAGCAGTGCTTTGGGGCAACCGAACGCTGAAGCTTTCTTT
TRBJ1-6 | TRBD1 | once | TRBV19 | CASTDRGINSPLHF | TGTGCCAGCACCGACAGGGGGATTAATTCACCCCTCCACTTT